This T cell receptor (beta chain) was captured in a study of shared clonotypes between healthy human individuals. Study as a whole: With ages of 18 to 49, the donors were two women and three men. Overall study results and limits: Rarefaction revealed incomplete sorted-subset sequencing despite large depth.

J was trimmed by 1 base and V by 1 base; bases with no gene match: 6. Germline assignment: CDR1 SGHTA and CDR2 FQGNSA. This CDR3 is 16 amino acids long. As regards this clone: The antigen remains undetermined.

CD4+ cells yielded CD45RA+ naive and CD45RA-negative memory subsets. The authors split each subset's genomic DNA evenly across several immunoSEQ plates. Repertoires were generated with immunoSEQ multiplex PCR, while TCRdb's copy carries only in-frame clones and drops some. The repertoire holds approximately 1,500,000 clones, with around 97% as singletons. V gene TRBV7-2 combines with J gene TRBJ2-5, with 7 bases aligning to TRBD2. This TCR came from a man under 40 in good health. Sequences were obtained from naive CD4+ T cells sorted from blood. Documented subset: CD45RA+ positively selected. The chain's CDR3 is CASSLERGRVQETQYF. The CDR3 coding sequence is TGTGCCAGCAGCTTAGAAAGAGGGAGGGTCCAAGAGACCCAGTACTTC.